Given below is one T cell receptor beta chain in context. This entry belongs to a study of blood T cell repertoires in COVID-19. About the research overall: Donors in the United States, Italy and Spain gave samples during acute or convalescent COVID-19.

The CDR3 consists of 11 residues. Germline V gives CDR1 MDHEN, CDR2 SYDVKM. V was trimmed by 8 bases and J by 5 bases, leaving 6 bases between them. As processed by the authors: Quantification of nucleated cells was approximated via reference gene primer amplification. Generated by immunoSEQ multiplex PCR, the TCRdb table keeps only in-frame clones and is missing some. V, J and clone size were drawn from that table, and D and trimming were deduced from the DNA. The sample has tens of thousands of clones, 80% seen once. Sequenced: peripheral blood. The chain links TRBV28 to TRBJ1-4; no clear D gene. The sequence was collected from a woman in her seventies with acute or convalescent COVID-19. CDR3: CASGHNEKLFF. The DNA of the CDR3 is TGTGCCAGCGGCCACAATGAAAAACTGTTTTTT.